The 12 T cell receptor beta chains reported below all come from one sample, sequenced in a study of T cells in Graves' hyperthyroidism and ophthalmopathy. RNA transcripts served as the template for amplifying TCR beta CDR3 regions. TCR CDR3 underwent first-round RT-PCR with the HTBI primer set. TCRdb called the multiplex PCR reads again in MiXCR, with one record for every CDR3 protein. The sample has approximately 400,000 distinct CDR3 sequences, roughly 18% seen once; the top ten hold 35% to 45%. Sequenced input: blood. Source of these receptors: a man aged 18 to 30 with Graves' ophthalmopathy.

There are many counts of this clonotype. V usage is TRBV10-3 and J usage is TRBJ1-1; D might be TRBD1 (5 bases). The V end was cut by 1 base, the J end by 0 bases, with 9 bases between. The CDR3 is 15 residues long. CDR1 and CDR2 (germline): ENHRY, SYGVKD. CDR3 region: CAISELVGLNTEAFF. The CDR3 DNA is TGTGCCATCAGTGAGTTAGTGGGGCTGAACACTGAAGCTTTCTTT.

In its sample, this clonotype was seen a few times. In DNA, the CDR3 is TGTGCCAGCAGCGTAGATTCTGTGCTAAATGAGCAGTTCTTC. It encodes CASSVDSVLNEQFF. The chain has TRBV9 and TRBJ2-1; no definite D call. Trimming removed 0 bases from V and 7 bases from J, with 11 bases in between. The CDR3 loop spans 14 amino acids. CDR1 and CDR2 from the germline V gene are SGDLS and YYNGEE.

Turning to this clonotype: A much larger clone lies a single base off, so this may be a read error. The chain is built from TRBV28 and TRBJ2-5; D is possibly TRBD1 or TRBD2 (7 bases each). The CDR3 sequence is 15 residues long. Germline CDR1 reads MDHEN; CDR2 reads SYDVKM. Trimming took 7 bases from V and 5 from J, leaving 20 bases between them. This chain's CDR3 is CASTFQGGGGETQYF. CDR3 in DNA: TGTGCCAGCACCTTCCAGGGGGGGGGGGGGGAGACCCAGTACTTC.

This clonotype was seen many times. The chain couples TRBV7-3 to TRBJ1-5; TRBD1 agrees at 9 bases. CDR3 length equals 13 residues. V lost 5 bases, J lost 6 bases, and 2 bases stayed unmatched. CDR1 is SGHTA, CDR2 FQGTGA, per germline. The CDR3 nucleotides read TGTGCCAGCAGCCAGACAGGGGGTCAGCCCCAGCATTTT. Translating it yields CASSQTGGQPQHF. The full variable domain, its missing parts supplied by reference TRBV7-3 and TRBJ1-5, is GAGVSQTPSNKVTEKGKYVELRCDPISGHTALYWYRQSLGQGPEFLIYFQGTGAADDSGLPNDRFFAVRPEGSVSTLKIQRTERGDSAVYLCASSQTGGQPQHFGDGTRLSIL.

This clonotype was seen repeatedly, ten times or more. The chain joins TRBV9 to TRBJ1-2; TRBD1 aligns across 8 bases. CDR1 is SGDLS, CDR2 YYNGEE, per germline. V was pared by 0 bases and J by 7 bases, with 11 bases of the junction left unmatched. CDR3 size: 16 residues. The CDR3 region is CASSVAIQDRVGGYTF. The DNA for the CDR3 is TGTGCCAGCAGCGTAGCAATCCAGGACAGGGTCGGTGGCTACACCTTC.

This clonotype appeared a few times. The conserved final phenylalanine or tryptophan is absent from the CDR3, which likely points to a read error. The V and J genes are TRBV28 and TRBJ2-7; D gene ambiguous. The CDR3 covers 12 residues. The germline V and J ends were trimmed by 5 bases and 2 bases, with 7 bases remaining between them. Germline CDR1 MDHEN, CDR2 SYDVKM. In nucleotides, the CDR3 is TGTGCCAGCAGTGCCAGAGCCTACGAGCAGTACCTC. It yields the protein CASSARAYEQYL.

This clonotype was counted ten times or more. V and J are TRBV11-1 and TRBJ2-7; tentatively, D is TRBD1 (7 bases). With 2 bases removed from V and 6 bases from J, the gap between germline ends came to 17 bases. Germline V gene data show CDR1 as SGHAT and CDR2 as FQDESV (reference sequence). This CDR3 has 15 amino acids. In nucleotides, the CDR3 is TGTGCCAGCAGCTTATTGCAGGGGGGCCCCTCCGAGCAGTACTTC. Its protein is CASSLLQGGPSEQYF.

V and J are TRBV27 and TRBJ2-7; D may match TRBD1 or TRBD2 (6 bases each). Looked up from germline, CDR1 is MNHEY and CDR2 is SMNVEV (reference sequence). Trimming took 4 bases from V and 7 from J, leaving 14 bases between them. The CDR3 sequence is 13 residues long. The CDR3 coding sequence is TGTGCCAGCAGTTCCCCCGGAGGGGGTGAGCAGTACTTC. Protein sequence: CASSSPGGGEQYF.

This clonotype has ten or more counts. The chain employs TRBV27 and TRBJ1-2, with D perhaps TRBD1 (5 bases). The germline V and J ends were trimmed by 5 bases and 3 bases, with 13 bases remaining between them. Per the germline V gene, CDR1 is MNHEY and CDR2 is SMNVEV (reference sequence). This CDR3 region has 14 residues. The CDR3 here is CASSKGRSYYGYTF. CDR3 in DNA: TGTGCCAGCAGTAAGGGACGCAGCTACTATGGCTACACCTTC.

This clonotype was seen ten or more times. The chain uses TRBV3-1 and TRBJ2-7; a possible D gene is TRBD2 (5 bases). Germline V lookup: CDR1 LGHDT, CDR2 YNNKEL (reference sequence). The V and J ends lost 5 bases and 0 bases respectively, with 14 bases between them. The CDR3 is made up of 15 amino acids. The CDR3, as DNA: TGTGCCAGCAGCGACGTCCGGGGTCCCTCCTACGAGCAGTACTTC. Translating it yields CASSDVRGPSYEQYF.

This clonotype was counted ten times or more. The chain combines TRBV12-3 or TRBV12-4 with TRBJ1-1, with a possible D match to TRBD1 (5 bases). V was clipped by 7 bases and J by 6 bases, with 18 bases between them. This CDR3 is 14 amino acids long. The CDR3 DNA is TGTGCCAGCATCAACAGGCCGCGAACAGCTGAAGCTTTCTTT. Protein sequence: CASINRPRTAEAFF.

The J gene is TRBJ1-4, the V gene TRBV19; D may be TRBD1 (5 bases). CDR3 length: 16 residues. From germline, CDR1 is LNHDA and CDR2 SQIVND (reference sequence). Between the trimmed V and J ends, which lost 6 bases and 7 bases, there was a span of 21 bases. The CDR3 DNA follows: TGTGCCAGTAGAACGGGACGCCCGACATTCGGTGAAAAACTGTTTTTT. Amino acids: CASRTGRPTFGEKLFF.